This T cell receptor (beta chain) was sequenced in a study of cytomegalovirus exposure and HLA in healthy donors. Study-wide findings and caveats: A missense variant in DCLRE1C was later tied to TCR beta V- and J-gene trimming. Productive rates of about 90% or about 30% were seen for most TCR beta V segments in an earlier analysis. TCR beta chains numbering 150 to 200 were designated cytomegalovirus-associated.

Amplification used 60 Vbeta primers and 13 Jbeta primers. Some clones are missing from TCRdb's copy, which holds only in-frame ones; the method was immunoSEQ multiplex PCR. The table lists some 150,000 clones, around 80% of them singletons. On this clone: The antigen remains unidentified.

V shed 2 bases, J shed 6 bases, and the junction held 1 base outside the gene matches. Germline CDR1 reads SQVTM; CDR2 reads ANQGSEA. CDR3 size: 11 residues. The J gene is TRBJ2-7, the V gene TRBV29-1, with 7 bases matching TRBD1. This TCR was recovered from a man between 18 and 29 years old in good health and CMV-seropositive. The sample consisted of PBMCs. Here the CDR3 reads CSVERGLEQYF. The CDR3, as DNA: TGCAGCGTTGAAAGGGGGCTCGAGCAGTACTTC.